These T cell receptor beta chains were read from a single sample in a study of CD8+CD57+ T cells in acquired aplastic anemia. MiXCR, applied by TCRdb to the reads, yields one record per CDR3 protein. The sample contains approximately 470,000 distinct CDR3 sequences, over 25% of which appear only once. The sample taken for sequencing was sorted CD4+, CD8+, or CD8+CD57+ T cells (not recorded which) from PBMCs. The receptor source for this set is a human donor with aplastic anemia. CDR3s include the opening cysteine and the closing phenylalanine or tryptophan. Each record gives: CDR3 length, clone size, V gene, D gene, J gene, CDR3 protein, CDR3 DNA. A D gene is named only where the DNA matches it firmly. The listing skips clone size in some rows; elsewhere it reads once, few, many or a size class.

>16|many|TRBV10-3|TRBD2|TRBJ2-2
CAISDQAGAATGELFF
TGTGCCATCAGTGACCAAGCGGGGGCAGCCACCGGGGAGCTGTTTTTT
>12|many|TRBV19|TRBD1|TRBJ1-2
CASSGTDYGYTF
TGTGCCAGCAGCGGGACAGACTATGGCTACACCTTC
>15|.|TRBV6-1|TRBD2|TRBJ2-1
CASRHSGGAYNEQFF
TGTGCCAGCAGGCATAGCGGGGGGGCCTACAATGAGCAGTTCTTC
>11|.|TRBV2|.|TRBJ2-7
CASQQGSEQYF
TGTGCCAGCCAACAGGGTTCCGAGCAGTACTTC
>11|once|TRBV10-2|.|TRBJ2-1
CASGTIREQFF
TGTGCCAGCGGCACGATAAGGGAGCAGTTCTTC
>12|many|TRBV29-1|.|TRBJ2-1
CSVDVQYNEQFF
TGCAGCGTTGATGTTCAGTACAATGAGCAGTTCTTC
>15|.|TRBV6-5|.|TRBJ1-1
CASSYSITLNTEAFF
TGTGCCAGCAGTTACTCGATTACGCTGAACACTGAAGCTTTCTTT
>12|once|TRBV20-1|.|TRBJ1-4
CSVGAGTEKLFF
TGCAGTGTGGGTGCAGGGACTGAAAAACTGTTTTTT
>13|few|TRBV9|TRBD1|TRBJ2-4
CASSAGTENIQYF
TGTGCCAGCAGCGCCGGGACAGAAAACATTCAGTACTTC
>9|.|TRBV29-1|.|TRBJ1-4
CSVDEKLFF
TGCAGCGTTGATGAAAAACTGTTTTTT
>15|.|TRBV4-1|.|TRBJ1-4
CASSQSIQVGEKLFF
TGCGCCAGCAGCCAATCAATACAGGTTGGGGAAAAACTGTTTTTT
>10|.|TRBV20-1|.|TRBJ1-1
CSATGREAFF
TGCAGTGCTACCGGGAGAGAAGCTTTCTTT
>13|many|TRBV7-9|.|TRBJ1-1
CASTPIGVTEAFF
TGTGCCAGCACTCCCATCGGGGTCACTGAAGCTTTCTTT
>13|few|TRBV6-1|.|TRBJ2-7
CASRMTSTGEQYF
TGTGCCAGCAGAATGACTAGTACTGGCGAGCAGTACTTC
>14|.|TRBV19|.|TRBJ2-2
CASSIDLGTGELFF
TGTGCCAGTAGTATAGATCTTGGGACCGGGGAGCTGTTTTTT
>16|many|TRBV7-8|TRBD2|TRBJ2-7
CASSPGTSGGGYEQYF
TGTGCCAGCAGCCCAGGGACTAGCGGGGGAGGTTACGAGCAGTACTTC
>17|few|TRBV14|TRBD1|TRBJ1-1
CASSQDKVRGVGTEAFF
TGTGCCAGCAGCCAAGATAAGGTCAGGGGGGTTGGCACTGAAGCTTTCTTT
>11|many|TRBV7-7|.|TRBJ2-3
CASSFMGEQYF
TGTGCTAGCAGCTTCATGGGGGAGCAGTATTTT
>12|few|TRBV29-1|.|TRBJ2-5
CSGGAVQETQYF
TGCAGCGGGGGGGCCGTTCAAGAGACCCAGTACTTC
>13|.|TRBV19|.|TRBJ2-2
CASSIGGPGELFF
TGTGCCAGTAGTATTGGAGGGCCCGGGGAGCTGTTTTTT
>15|many|TRBV20-1|.|TRBJ1-2
CSAKLEMSGYYGYTF
TGCAGTGCTAAATTGGAGATGTCGGGGTACTATGGCTACACCTTC
>17|.|TRBV19|TRBD1|TRBJ1-6
CASSSIVTGANNSPLHF
TGTGCCAGTAGTTCAATTGTTACAGGGGCTAATAATTCACCCCTCCACTTT
>13|many|TRBV4-3|.|TRBJ1-6
CASSRGPNSPLHF
TGCGCCAGCAGCCGGGGCCCAAATTCACCCCTCCACTTT
>12|many|TRBV10-1|.|TRBJ2-2
CASSKSTGELFF
TGCGCCAGCAGCAAATCCACCGGGGAGCTGTTTTTT
>15|.|TRBV25-1|TRBD2|TRBJ2-1
CASSVGLAGGTEQLF
TGTGCCAGCAGTGTTGGACTAGCGGGAGGTACTGAGCAGCTCTTC
>14|.|TRBV5-4|TRBD1|TRBJ1-1
CASSNGQGRTEAFF
TGTGCCAGCAGCAACGGACAGGGTCGGACTGAAGCTTTCTTT
>14|many|TRBV15|.|TRBJ2-2
CATSRVLDTGELFF
TGTGCCACCAGCAGAGTCCTAGACACCGGGGAGCTGTTTTTT
>14|many|TRBV20-1|.|TRBJ1-3
CSARPTGTGNTIYF
TGCAGTGCTAGACCTACAGGGACTGGAAACACCATATATTTT
>13|.|TRBV27|TRBD2|TRBJ2-1
CASSWGGRGEQFF
TGTGCCAGCAGTTGGGGGGGTAGGGGTGAACAGTTCTTC
>14|.|TRBV10-2|.|TRBJ2-2
CASSAPARGGELFF
TGCGCCAGCAGTGCGCCAGCCCGGGGCGGGGAGCTGTTTTTT
>13|.|TRBV2|.|TRBJ2-7
CASTWGSSYEQYF
TGTGCCAGCACCTGGGGTTCCTCCTACGAGCAGTACTTC
>15|many|TRBV7-2|TRBD2|TRBJ2-5
CASSFGGAKGETQYF
TGTGCCAGCAGTTTCGGGGGGGCGAAGGGAGAGACCCAGTACTTC
>13|few|TRBV5-6|.|TRBJ1-3
CASSFVAENTIYF
TGTGCCAGCAGCTTCGTAGCCGAAAACACCATATATTTT
>16|.|TRBV6-1|.|TRBJ1-4
CASSARTGRRGEKLFF
TGTGCCAGCAGTGCCCGGACGGGCCGGAGAGGTGAAAAACTGTTTTTT
>15|.|TRBV7-3|.|TRBJ2-1
CASSLGPNHINEQFF
TGTGCCAGCAGCCTAGGCCCGAACCACATCAATGAGCAGTTCTTC
>11|many|TRBV2|.|TRBJ1-2
CASKQAYGYTF
TGTGCCAGCAAACAGGCTTATGGCTACACCTTC
>15|.|TRBV7-2|.|TRBJ2-5
CASSLASGVGETQYF
TGTGCCAGCAGCTTAGCCTCGGGAGTAGGGGAGACCCAGTACTTC
>14|.|TRBV10-3|.|TRBJ2-2
CAISGGGNTGELFF
TGTGCCATCAGTGGAGGAGGGAACACCGGGGAGCTGTTTTTT
>13|many|TRBV15|.|TRBJ2-7
CATSREGAYEQYF
TGTGCCACCAGCAGAGAGGGAGCCTACGAGCAGTACTTC
>13|many|TRBV2|.|TRBJ2-3
CAISRDSTDTQYF
TGTGCCATCTCCCGGGACAGCACAGATACGCAGTATTTT
>14|many|TRBV20-1|.|TRBJ1-6
CSARSQEVLSPLHF
TGCAGTGCTAGATCACAGGAGGTGTTGTCACCCCTCCACTTT
>11|many|TRBV24-1|.|TRBJ2-1
CATSRRNEQFF
TGTGCCACCAGTAGACGGAATGAGCAGTTCTTC
>15|.|TRBV20-1|.|TRBJ1-2
CSPQGGSKGSYGYTF
TGCAGCCCCCAGGGTGGGAGTAAGGGAAGCTATGGCTACACCTTC
>15|few|TRBV7-2|.|TRBJ2-7
CASSLDPDATYEQYF
TGTGCCAGCAGCTTGGATCCGGACGCGACCTACGAGCAGTACTTC
>15|.|TRBV5-6|TRBD1|TRBJ1-5
CASSFFDRGNQPQHF
TGTGCCAGCAGCTTTTTCGACAGGGGCAATCAGCCCCAGCATTTT
>14|few|TRBV6-2/TRBV6-3|.|TRBJ1-5
CASSYRQANQPQHF
TGTGCCAGCAGTTACAGACAGGCCAATCAGCCCCAGCATTTT
>13|.|TRBV25-1|.|TRBJ1-6
CASSPILNSPLHF
TGTGCCAGCAGTCCGATCCTAAATTCACCCCTCCACTTT
>14|.|TRBV2|.|TRBJ1-2
CASSGGAGLRGYTF
TGTGCCAGCAGCGGGGGGGCAGGGCTTAGGGGCTACACCTTC
>15|.|TRBV12-3/TRBV12-4|TRBD1|TRBJ2-7
CASNRPGQGSHEQYF
TGTGCCAGCAATCGACCGGGACAGGGTTCTCACGAGCAGTACTTC